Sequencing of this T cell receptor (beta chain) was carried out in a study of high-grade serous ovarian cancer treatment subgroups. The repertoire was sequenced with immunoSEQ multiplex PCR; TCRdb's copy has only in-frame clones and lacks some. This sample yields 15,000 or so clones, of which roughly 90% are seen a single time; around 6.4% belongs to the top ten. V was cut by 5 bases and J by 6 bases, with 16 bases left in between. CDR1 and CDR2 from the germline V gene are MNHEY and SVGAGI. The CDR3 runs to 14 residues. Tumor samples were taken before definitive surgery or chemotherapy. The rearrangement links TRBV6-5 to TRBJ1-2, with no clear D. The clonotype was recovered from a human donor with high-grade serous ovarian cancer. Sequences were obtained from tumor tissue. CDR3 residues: CASSHFGEVDGYTF. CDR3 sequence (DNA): TGTGCCAGCAGTCACTTCGGAGAGGTGGATGGCTACACCTTC.